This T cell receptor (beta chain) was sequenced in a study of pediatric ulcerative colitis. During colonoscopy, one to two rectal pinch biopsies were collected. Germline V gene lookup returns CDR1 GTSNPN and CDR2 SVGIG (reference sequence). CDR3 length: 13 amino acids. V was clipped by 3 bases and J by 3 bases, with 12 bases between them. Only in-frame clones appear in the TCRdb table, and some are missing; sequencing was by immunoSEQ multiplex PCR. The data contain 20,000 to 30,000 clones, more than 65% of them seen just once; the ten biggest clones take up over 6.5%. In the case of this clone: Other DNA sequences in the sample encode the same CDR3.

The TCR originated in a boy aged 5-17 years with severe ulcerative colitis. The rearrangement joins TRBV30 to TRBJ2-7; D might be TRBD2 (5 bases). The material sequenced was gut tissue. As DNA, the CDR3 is TGTGCCTGGAGCGCCGGACTGAGCTACGAGCAGTACTTC. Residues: CAWSAGLSYEQYF.